Reported below is one T cell receptor beta chain. The sample is drawn from a study of CD8+CD57+ T cells in acquired aplastic anemia. The use of genomic DNA as template underpinned the TCR beta VDJ and CDR3 profiling. TCRdb re-derived calls from the reads in MiXCR, one entry per CDR3 protein. The repertoire consists of approximately 300,000 distinct CDR3 sequences, with approximately 60% occurring once and the leading ten covering 1% to 1.5%. An expansion of CD8+CD57+ cells by flow cytometry had been shown in patients chosen for sequencing. A severe acquired aplastic anemia diagnosis applied to all patients. The V gene end was trimmed by 1 base and the J gene end by 3 bases; junction bases not matched to a gene: 11. This CDR3 region has 17 residues. Germline V gene lookup returns CDR1 SGHDT and CDR2 YYEEEE.

Source material: sorted CD4+, CD8+, or CD8+CD57+ T cells (not recorded which) from PBMCs. The chain recombines TRBV5-6 with TRBJ2-7, with 9 nucleotides matching TRBD1. This clonotype was sampled from a human donor with aplastic anemia. CDR3 nucleotides: TGTGCCAGCAGCTTGATTTCTGGGACAGGGAGTAGCTACGAGCAGTACTTC. As protein: CASSLISGTGSSYEQYF.